The TCR beta chain under discussion was sequenced for a study of monozygotic twins with inflammatory bowel disease. Notes on the study in general: Clonotypes shared with others were fewer in IBD patients than in healthy twins, especially with disease activity.

With respect to this clonotype: Its antigen remains unidentified.

Incorporation of UMIs carrying a 6-nucleotide sample barcode was performed by template switching. TCRdb reanalyzed the 5' RACE reads, giving one entry per CDR3 protein sequence and no DNA. This listing includes fewer than 450,000 distinct CDR3 sequences. Germline CDR1 and CDR2: MNHEY and SMNVEV (reference sequence). CDR3 length: 14 amino acids. V is TRBV27 and J is TRBJ1-2. The sample comprised blood. The TCR was taken from a human donor with ulcerative colitis or Crohn's disease, or a healthy co-twin of an affected twin (not recorded which). CDR3 sequence reads: CASSLTGGYYGYTF.